The 3 T cell receptor beta chains given below trace back to one sample, sequenced in a study of T-cell reconstitution after alpha-beta-depleted transplantation in children. During its preparation, the TCRbeta library received unique molecular identifiers. One entry per CDR3 protein results from TCRdb running MiXCR on the PCR reads. The sample has a few hundred thousand distinct CDR3 sequences; about an eighth are singletons. Sample: PBMCs, taken from the stem cell graft. These receptors were obtained from a human donor who donated a stem cell graft to a child with Fanconi anemia.

The chain carries TRBV10-3 and TRBJ2-7; 10 bases map to TRBD2. Germline assignment: CDR1 ENHRY and CDR2 SYGVKD. This CDR3 has 13 amino acids. With V trimmed by 8 bases and J by 7 bases, 8 bases remained unmatched. The CDR3 coding sequence is TGTGCCATCGGCCCCGGGACTAGCGATGAGCAGTACGTC. This encodes CAIGPGTSDEQYV.

This clonotype appeared many times. The V gene is TRBV24-1, the J gene TRBJ2-1; 10 nucleotides line up with TRBD1. From germline, CDR1 is KGHDR and CDR2 SFDVKD. The CDR3 sequence is 15 residues long. The trim removed 4 bases at V and 5 bases at J, leaving 4 bases unmatched. In nucleotides, the CDR3 is TGTGCCACCAGTGACCGGGACAGGGGTAACAATGAGCAGTTCTTC. It is translated as CATSDRDRGNNEQFF.

This clonotype was counted between two and nine times. The V gene is TRBV27, the J gene TRBJ1-2; D remains unclear. Trimming shortened V by 3 bases and J by 2 bases, and 16 bases separated the two germline ends. The germline CDR1 and CDR2 sequences are MNHEY and SMNVEV (reference sequence). The length of the CDR3 is 16 residues. This CDR3 is CASSFAARKENYGYTF. CDR3 coding DNA: TGTGCCAGCAGTTTCGCCGCAAGGAAGGAAAACTATGGCTACACCTTC.